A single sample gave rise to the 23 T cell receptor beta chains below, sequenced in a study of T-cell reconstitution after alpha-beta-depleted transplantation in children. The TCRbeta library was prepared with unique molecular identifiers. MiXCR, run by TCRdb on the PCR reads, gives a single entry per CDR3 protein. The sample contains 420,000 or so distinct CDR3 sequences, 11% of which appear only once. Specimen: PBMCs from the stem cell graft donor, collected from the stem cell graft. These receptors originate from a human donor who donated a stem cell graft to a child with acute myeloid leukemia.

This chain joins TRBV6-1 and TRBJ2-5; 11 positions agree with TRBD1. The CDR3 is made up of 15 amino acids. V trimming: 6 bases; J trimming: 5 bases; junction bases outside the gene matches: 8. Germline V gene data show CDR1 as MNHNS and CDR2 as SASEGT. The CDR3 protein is CASRGQGAGVETQYF. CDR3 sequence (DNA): TGTGCCAGCAGAGGACAGGGGGCGGGTGTGGAGACCCAGTACTTC.

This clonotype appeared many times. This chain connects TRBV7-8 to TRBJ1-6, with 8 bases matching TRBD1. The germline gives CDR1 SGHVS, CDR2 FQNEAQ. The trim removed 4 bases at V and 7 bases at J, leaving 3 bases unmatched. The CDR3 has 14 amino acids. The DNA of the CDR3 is TGTGCCAGCAGCTCAGGGGGCTGGAATTCACCCCTCCACTTT. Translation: CASSSGGWNSPLHF.

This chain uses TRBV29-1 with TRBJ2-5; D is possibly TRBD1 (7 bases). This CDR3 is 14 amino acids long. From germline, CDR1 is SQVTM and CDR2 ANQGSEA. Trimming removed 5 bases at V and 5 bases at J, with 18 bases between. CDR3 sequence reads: CSVLKGAGSETQYF. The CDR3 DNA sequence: TGCAGCGTTTTGAAGGGGGCGGGAAGTGAGACCCAGTACTTC.

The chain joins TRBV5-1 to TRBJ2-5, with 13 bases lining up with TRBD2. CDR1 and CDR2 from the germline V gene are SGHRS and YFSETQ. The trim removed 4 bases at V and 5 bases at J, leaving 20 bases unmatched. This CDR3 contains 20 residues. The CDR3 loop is CASSRRGRTSGSLERETQYF. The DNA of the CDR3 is TGCGCCAGCAGCCGCAGGGGACGGACTAGCGGGAGTCTTGAAAGGGAGACCCAGTACTTC. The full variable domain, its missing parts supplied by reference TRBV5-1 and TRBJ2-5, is KAGVTQTPRYLIKTRGQQVTLSCSPISGHRSVSWYQQTPGQGLQFLFEYFSETQRNKGNFPGRFSGRQFSNSRSEMNVSTLELGDSALYLCASSRRGRTSGSLERETQYFGPGTRLLVL.

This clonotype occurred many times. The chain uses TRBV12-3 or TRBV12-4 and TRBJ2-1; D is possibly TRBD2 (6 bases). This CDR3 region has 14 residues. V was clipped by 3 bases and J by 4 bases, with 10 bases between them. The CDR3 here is CASSFGLAYNEQFF. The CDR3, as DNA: TGTGCCAGCAGTTTTGGCCTAGCGTACAATGAGCAGTTCTTC.

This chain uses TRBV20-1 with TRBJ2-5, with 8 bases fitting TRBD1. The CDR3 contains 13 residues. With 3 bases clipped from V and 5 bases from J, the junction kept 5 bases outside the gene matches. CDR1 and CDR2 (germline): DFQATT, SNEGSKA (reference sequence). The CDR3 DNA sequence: TGCAGTGCTAGGAGACAGGGGTCGGAGACCCAGTACTTC. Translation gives CSARRQGSETQYF.

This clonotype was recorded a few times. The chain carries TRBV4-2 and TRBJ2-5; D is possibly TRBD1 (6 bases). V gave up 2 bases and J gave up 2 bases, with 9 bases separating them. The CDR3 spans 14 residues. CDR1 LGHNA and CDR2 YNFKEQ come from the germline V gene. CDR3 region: CASSQTGFQETQYF. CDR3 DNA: TGTGCCAGCAGCCAAACAGGGTTTCAAGAGACCCAGTACTTC.

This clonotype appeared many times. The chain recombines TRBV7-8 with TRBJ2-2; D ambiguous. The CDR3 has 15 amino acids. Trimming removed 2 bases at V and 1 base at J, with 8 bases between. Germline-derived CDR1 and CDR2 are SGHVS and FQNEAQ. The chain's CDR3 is CASSLRAKNTGELFF. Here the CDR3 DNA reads TGTGCCAGCAGCTTAAGGGCCAAGAACACCGGGGAGCTGTTTTTT.

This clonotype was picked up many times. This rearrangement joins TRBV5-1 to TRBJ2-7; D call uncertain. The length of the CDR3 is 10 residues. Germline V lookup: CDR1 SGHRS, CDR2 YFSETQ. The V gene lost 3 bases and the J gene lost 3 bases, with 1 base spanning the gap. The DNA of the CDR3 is TGCGCCAGCAGCTACTACGAGCAGTACGTC. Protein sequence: CASSYYEQYV.

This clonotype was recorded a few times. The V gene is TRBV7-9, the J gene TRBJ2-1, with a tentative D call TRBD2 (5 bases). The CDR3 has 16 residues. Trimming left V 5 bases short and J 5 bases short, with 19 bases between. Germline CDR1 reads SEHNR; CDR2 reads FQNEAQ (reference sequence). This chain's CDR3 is CASSPVLPSGNNEQFF. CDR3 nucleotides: TGTGCCAGCAGCCCCGTCTTACCCAGCGGAAACAATGAGCAGTTCTTC.

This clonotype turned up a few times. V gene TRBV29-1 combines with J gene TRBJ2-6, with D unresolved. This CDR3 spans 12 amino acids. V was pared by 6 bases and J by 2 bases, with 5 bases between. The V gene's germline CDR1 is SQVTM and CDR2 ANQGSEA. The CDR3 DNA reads TGCAGCGTCGCTACTGGGGCCAACGTCCTGACTTTC. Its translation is CSVATGANVLTF.

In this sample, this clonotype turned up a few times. CDR3 sequence (DNA): TGTGCCAGCAACAGACCTGGTGGCGGTTACACCGGGGAGCTGTTTTTT. This translates into CASNRPGGGYTGELFF. This chain uses TRBV13 with TRBJ2-2; D not certain. The V end lost 7 bases, the J end lost 3 bases, and 18 bases lay between the germline ends. This CDR3 comprises 16 residues. Germline CDR1 PRHDT, CDR2 FYEKMQ (reference sequence).

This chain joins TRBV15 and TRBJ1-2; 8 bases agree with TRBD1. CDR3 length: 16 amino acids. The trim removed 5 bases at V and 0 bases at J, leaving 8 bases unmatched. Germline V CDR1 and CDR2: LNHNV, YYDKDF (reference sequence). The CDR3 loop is CATSFRQGNSNYGYTF. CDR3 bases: TGTGCCACCAGCTTCCGACAGGGGAACTCTAACTATGGCTACACCTTC.

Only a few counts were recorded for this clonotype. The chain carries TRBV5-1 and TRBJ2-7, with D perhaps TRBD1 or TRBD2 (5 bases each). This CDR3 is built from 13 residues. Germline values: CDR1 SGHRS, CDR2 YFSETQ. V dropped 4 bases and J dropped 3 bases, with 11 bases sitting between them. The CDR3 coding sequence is TGCGCCAGCAGCCGGGACCGGTTCTACGAGCAGTACTTC. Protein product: CASSRDRFYEQYF.

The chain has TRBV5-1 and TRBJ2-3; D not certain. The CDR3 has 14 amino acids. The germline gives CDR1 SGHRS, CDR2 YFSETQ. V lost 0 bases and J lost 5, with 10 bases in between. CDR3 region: CASSLAMSIDTQYF. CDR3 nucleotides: TGCGCCAGCAGCTTGGCTATGTCGATAGATACGCAGTATTTT.

In DNA, the CDR3 is TGTGCCAGCAGCTTGTCTAGCGGGAGCTCCGAGCAGTACTTC. Protein: CASSLSSGSSEQYF. V gene TRBV7-6 combines with J gene TRBJ2-7; 10 nucleotides align to TRBD2. J lost 6 bases, V lost 3 bases, and 5 bases had no gene match. The CDR3 length is 14 residues. Germline lookup yields CDR1 SGHVS and CDR2 FNYEAQ. Filled out from reference TRBV7-6 and TRBJ2-7, the complete variable domain reads GAGVSQSPRYKVTKRGQDVALRCDPISGHVSLYWYRQALGQGPEFLTYFNYEAQQDKSGLPNDRFSAERPEGSISTLTIQRTEQRDSAMYRCASSLSSGSSEQYFGPGTRLTVT.

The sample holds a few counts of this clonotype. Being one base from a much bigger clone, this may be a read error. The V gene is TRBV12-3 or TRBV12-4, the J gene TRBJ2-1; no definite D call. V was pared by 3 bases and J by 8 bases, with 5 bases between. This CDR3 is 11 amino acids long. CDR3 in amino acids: CASSFYDEQFF. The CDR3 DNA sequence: TGTGCCAGCAGTTTTTACGATGAGCAGTTCTTC.

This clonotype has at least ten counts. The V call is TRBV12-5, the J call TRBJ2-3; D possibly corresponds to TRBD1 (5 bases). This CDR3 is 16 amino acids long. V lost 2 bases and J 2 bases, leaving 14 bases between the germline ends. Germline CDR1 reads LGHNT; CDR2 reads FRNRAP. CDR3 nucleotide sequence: TGTGCTAGTGGTTTGTTAGGGGAAGGGGACACAGATACGCAGTATTTT. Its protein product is CASGLLGEGDTDTQYF.

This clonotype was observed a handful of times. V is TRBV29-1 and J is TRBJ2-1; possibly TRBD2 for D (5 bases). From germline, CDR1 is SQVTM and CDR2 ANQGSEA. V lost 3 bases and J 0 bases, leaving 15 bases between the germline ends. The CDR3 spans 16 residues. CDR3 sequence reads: CSVEGWTGSSYNEQFF. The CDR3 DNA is TGCAGCGTTGAGGGTTGGACGGGGAGCTCCTACAATGAGCAGTTCTTC.

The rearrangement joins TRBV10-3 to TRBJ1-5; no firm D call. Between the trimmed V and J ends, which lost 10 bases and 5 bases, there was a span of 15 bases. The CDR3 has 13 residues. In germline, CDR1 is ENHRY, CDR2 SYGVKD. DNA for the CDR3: TGTGCCACCGCCGAAACGAGTGATCAGCCCCAGCATTTT. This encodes CATAETSDQPQHF.

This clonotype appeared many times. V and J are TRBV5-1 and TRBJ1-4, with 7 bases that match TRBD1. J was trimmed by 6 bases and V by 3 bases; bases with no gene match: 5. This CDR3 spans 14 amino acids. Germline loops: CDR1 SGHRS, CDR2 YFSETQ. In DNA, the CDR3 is TGCGCCAGCAGCTCCCAGGGGGTCGATGAAAAACTGTTTTTT. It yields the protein CASSSQGVDEKLFF.

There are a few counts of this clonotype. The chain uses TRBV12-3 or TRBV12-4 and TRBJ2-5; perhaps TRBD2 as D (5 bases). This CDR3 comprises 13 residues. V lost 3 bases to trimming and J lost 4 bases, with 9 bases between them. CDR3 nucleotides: TGTGCCAGCAGTTTCGAGGGAGCAGAGACCCAGTACTTC. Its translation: CASSFEGAETQYF.

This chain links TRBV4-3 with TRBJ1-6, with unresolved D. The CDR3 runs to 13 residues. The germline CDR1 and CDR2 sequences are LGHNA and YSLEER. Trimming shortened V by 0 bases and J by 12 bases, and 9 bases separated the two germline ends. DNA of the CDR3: TGCGCCAGCAGCCAAGATTTTGGGAGACCCCTCCACTTT. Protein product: CASSQDFGRPLHF.